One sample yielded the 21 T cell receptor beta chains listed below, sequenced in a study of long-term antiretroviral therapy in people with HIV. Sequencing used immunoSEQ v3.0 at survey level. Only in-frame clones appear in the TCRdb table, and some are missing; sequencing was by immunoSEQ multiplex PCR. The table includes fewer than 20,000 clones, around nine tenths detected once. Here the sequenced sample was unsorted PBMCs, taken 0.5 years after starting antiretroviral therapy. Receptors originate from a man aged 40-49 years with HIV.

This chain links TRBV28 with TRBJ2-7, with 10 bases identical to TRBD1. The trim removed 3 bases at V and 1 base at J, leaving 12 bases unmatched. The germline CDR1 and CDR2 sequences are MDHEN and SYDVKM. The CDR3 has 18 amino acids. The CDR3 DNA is TGTGCCAGCAGTTTCGACAGGGGGCGTTTCAGCGCTTCCTACGAGCAGTACTTC. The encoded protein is CASSFDRGRFSASYEQYF. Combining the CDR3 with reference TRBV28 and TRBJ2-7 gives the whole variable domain DVKVTQSSRYLVKRTGEKVFLECVQDMDHENMFWYRQDPGLGLRLIYFSYDVKMKEKGDIPEGYSVSREKKERFSLILESASTNQTSMYLCASSFDRGRFSASYEQYFGPGTRLTVT.

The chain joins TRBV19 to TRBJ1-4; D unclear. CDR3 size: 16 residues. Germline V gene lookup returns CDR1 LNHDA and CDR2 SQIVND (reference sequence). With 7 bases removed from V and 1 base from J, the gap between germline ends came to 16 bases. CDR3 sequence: CASKGVGRRTNEKLFF. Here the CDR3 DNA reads TGTGCCAGTAAAGGTGTAGGCCGCAGAACTAATGAAAAACTGTTTTTT.

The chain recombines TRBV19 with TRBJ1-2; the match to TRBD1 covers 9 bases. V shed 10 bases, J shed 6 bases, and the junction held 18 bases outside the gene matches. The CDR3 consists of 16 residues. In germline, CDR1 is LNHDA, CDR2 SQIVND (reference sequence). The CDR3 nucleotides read TGTGCCACCACCAAACGGGACAGGGCGTCCAGTGATGGCTACACCTTC. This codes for CATTKRDRASSDGYTF.

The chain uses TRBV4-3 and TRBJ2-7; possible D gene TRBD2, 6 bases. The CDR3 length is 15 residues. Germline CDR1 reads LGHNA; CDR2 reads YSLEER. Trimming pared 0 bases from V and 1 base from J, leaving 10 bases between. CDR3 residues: CASSQEIGSSYEQYF. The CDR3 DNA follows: TGCGCCAGCAGCCAAGAGATCGGGAGTTCCTACGAGCAGTACTTC.

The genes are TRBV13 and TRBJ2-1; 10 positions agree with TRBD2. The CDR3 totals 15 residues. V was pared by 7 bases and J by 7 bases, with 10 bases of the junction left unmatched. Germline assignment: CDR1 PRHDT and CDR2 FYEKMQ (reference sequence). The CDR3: CASNPWLAGVNEQFF. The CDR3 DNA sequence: TGTGCCAGCAACCCCTGGCTAGCGGGAGTTAATGAGCAGTTCTTC.

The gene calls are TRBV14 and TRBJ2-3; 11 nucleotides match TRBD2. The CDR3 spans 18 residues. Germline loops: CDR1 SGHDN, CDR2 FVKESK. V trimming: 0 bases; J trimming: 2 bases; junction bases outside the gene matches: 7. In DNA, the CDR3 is TGTGCCAGCAGCCAAGACCGTGGGACTAGCGGAGCCACAGATACGCAGTATTTT. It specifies CASSQDRGTSGATDTQYF.

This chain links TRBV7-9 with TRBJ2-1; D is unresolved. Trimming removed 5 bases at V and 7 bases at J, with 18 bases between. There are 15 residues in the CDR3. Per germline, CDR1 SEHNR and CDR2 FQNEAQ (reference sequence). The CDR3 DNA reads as TGTGCCAGCAGCCAGGTGGCCCCCCTTAGGAATGAGCAGTTCTTC. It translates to CASSQVAPLRNEQFF.

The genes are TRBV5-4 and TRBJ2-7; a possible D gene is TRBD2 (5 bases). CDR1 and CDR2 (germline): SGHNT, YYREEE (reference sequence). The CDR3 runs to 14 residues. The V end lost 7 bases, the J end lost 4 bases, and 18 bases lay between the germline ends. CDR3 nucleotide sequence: TGTGCCAGCCGGCGAGGGAATACCGATTACGAGCAGTACTTC. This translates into CASRRGNTDYEQYF.

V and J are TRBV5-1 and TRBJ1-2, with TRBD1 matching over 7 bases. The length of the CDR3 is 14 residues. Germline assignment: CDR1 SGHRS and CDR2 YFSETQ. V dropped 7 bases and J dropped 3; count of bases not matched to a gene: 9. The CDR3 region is CASGALGTDYGYTF. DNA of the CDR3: TGCGCCAGCGGGGCCCTCGGGACAGACTATGGCTACACCTTC.

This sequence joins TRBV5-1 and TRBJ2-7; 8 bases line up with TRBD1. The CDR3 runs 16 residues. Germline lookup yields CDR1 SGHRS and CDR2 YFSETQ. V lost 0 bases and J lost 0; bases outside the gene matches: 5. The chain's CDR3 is CASSLARQGSSYEQYF. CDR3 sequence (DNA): TGCGCCAGCAGCTTGGCCAGACAGGGGTCCTCCTACGAGCAGTACTTC.

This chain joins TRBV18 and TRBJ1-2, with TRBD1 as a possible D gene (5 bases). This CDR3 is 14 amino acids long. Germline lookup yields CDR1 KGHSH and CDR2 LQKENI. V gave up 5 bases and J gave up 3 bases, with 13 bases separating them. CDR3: CASSIQGSDYGYTF. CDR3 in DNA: TGTGCCAGCTCAATCCAGGGCTCTGACTATGGCTACACCTTC.

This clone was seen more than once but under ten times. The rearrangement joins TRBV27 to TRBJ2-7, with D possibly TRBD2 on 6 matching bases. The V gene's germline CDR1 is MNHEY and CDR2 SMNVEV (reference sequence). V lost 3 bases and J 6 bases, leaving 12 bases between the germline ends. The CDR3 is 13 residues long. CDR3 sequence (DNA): TGTGCCAGCAGTTTGCGGGGAGGTGCCGAGCAGTACTTC. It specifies CASSLRGGAEQYF.

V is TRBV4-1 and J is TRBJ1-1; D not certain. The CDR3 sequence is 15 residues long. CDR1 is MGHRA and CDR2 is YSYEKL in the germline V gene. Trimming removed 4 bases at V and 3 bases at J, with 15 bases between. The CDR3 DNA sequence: TGCGCCAGCAGCCCCGCCCTAAGTTGGGACACTGAAGCTTTCTTT. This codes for CASSPALSWDTEAFF.

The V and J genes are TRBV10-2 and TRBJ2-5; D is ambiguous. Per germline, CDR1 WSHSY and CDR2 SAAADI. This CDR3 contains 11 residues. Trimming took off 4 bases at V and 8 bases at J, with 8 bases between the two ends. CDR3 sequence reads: CASSGGPTQYF. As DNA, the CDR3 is TGCGCCAGCAGTGGGGGTCCTACCCAGTACTTC.

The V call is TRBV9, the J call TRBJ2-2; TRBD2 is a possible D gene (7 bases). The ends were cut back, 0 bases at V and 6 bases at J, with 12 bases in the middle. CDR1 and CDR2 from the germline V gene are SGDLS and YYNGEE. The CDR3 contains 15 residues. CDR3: CASSVVPGGPGELFF. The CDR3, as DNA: TGTGCCAGCAGCGTAGTGCCGGGGGGCCCCGGGGAGCTGTTTTTT.

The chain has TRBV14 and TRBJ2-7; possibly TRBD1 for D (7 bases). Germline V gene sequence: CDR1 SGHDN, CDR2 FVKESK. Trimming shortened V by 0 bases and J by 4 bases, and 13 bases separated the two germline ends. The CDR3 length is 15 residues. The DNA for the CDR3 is TGTGCCAGCAGCCAAGACCCCAGGGGGAGGTACGAGCAGTACTTC. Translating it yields CASSQDPRGRYEQYF. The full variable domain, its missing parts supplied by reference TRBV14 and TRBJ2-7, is EAGVTQFPSHSVIEKGQTVTLRCDPISGHDNLYWYRRVMGKEIKFLLHFVKESKQDESGMPNNRFLAERTGGTYSTLKVQPAELEDSGVYFCASSQDPRGRYEQYFGPGTRLTVT.

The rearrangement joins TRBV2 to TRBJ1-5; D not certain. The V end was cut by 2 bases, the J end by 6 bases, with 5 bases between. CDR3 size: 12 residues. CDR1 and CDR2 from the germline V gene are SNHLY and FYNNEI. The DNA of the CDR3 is TGTGCCAGCAGTGAATTGGTTCAGCCCCAGCATTTT. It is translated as CASSELVQPQHF. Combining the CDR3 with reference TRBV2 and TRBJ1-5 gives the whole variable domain EPEVTQTPSHQVTQMGQEVILRCVPISNHLYFYWYRQILGQKVEFLVSFYNNEISEKSEIFDDQFSVERPDGSNFTLKIRSTKLEDSAMYFCASSELVQPQHFGDGTRLSIL.

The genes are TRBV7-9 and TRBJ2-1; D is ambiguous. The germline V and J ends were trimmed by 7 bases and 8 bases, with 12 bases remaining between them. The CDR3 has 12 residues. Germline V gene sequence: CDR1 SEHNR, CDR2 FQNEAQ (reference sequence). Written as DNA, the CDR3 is TGTGCCAGCACCACGAGTTGGGATGAGCAGTTCTTC. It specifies CASTTSWDEQFF.

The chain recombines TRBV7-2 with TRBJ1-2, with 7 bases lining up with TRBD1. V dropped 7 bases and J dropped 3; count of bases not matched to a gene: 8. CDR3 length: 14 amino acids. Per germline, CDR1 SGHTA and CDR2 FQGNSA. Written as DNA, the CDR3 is TGTGCCAGCAACCAGGGGGGGGCTGACTATGGCTACACCTTC. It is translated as CASNQGGADYGYTF.

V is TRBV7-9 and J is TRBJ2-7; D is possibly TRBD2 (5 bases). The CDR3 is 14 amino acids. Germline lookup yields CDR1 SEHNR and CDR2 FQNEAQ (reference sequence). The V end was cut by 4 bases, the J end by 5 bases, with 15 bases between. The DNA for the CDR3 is TGTGCCAGCAGCTCCAGCGGCTTTGGGCACGAGCAGTACTTC. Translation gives CASSSSGFGHEQYF.

CDR3 coding DNA: TGTGCCAGCAGTCCCGGGGGCGATGAGCAGTTCTTC. It codes for CASSPGGDEQFF. The genes are TRBV7-9 and TRBJ2-1; perhaps D is TRBD1 or TRBD2 (6 bases each). The CDR3 consists of 12 residues. Germline CDR1 reads SEHNR; CDR2 reads FQNEAQ (reference sequence). V lost 6 bases and J 8 bases, leaving 11 bases between the germline ends.